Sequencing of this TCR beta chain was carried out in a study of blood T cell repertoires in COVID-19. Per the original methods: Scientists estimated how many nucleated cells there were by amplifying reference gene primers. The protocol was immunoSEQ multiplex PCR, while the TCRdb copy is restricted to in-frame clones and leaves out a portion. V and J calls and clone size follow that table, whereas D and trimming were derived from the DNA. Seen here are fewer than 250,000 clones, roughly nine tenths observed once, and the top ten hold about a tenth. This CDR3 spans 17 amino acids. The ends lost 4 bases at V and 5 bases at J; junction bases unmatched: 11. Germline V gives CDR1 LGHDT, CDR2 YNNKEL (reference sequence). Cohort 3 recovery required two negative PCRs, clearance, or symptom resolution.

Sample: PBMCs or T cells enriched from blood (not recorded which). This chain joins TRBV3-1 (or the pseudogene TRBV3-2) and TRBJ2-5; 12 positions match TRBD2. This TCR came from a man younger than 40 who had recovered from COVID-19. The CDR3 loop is CASSPRDRLAGAETQYF. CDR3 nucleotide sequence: TGTGCCAGCAGCCCACGGGATAGACTAGCGGGAGCGGAGACCCAGTACTTC.